The clone carrying this T cell receptor (beta chain) was recorded once. V lost 8 bases and J 8 bases, leaving 18 bases between the germline ends. The germline gives CDR1 MNHEY, CDR2 SVGAGI. This CDR3 spans 13 amino acids. Generated by immunoSEQ multiplex PCR, the TCRdb table keeps only in-frame clones and is missing some. The data hold approximately 210,000 clones, with roughly 85% observed a single time. The data stem from a study of blood T cell repertoires in COVID-19. This chain connects TRBV6-5 to TRBJ1-1; D is perhaps TRBD1 (6 bases). The TCR originated in a woman older than 75 with acute or convalescent COVID-19. The material sequenced was peripheral blood. The CDR3 sequence is CASSNRDTVEAFF. CDR3 nucleotide sequence: TGTGCCAGCTCCAACAGGGACACGGTCGAAGCTTTCTTT.